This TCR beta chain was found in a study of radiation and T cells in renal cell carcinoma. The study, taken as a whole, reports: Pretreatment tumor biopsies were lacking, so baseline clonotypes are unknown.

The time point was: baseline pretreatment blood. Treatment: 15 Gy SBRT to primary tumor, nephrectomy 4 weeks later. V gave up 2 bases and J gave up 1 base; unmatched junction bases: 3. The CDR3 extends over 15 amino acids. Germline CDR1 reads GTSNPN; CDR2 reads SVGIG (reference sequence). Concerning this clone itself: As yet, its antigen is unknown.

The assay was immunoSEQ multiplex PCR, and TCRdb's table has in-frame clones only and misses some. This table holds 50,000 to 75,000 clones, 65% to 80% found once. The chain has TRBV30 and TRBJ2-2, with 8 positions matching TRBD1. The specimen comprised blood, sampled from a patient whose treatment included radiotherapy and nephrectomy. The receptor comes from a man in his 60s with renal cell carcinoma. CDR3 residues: CAWSSDRGNTGELFF. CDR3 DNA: TGTGCCTGGAGTTCAGACAGGGGGAACACCGGGGAGCTGTTTTTT. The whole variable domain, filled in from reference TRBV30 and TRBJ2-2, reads SQTIHQWPATLVQPVGSPLSLECTVEGTSNPNLYWYRQAAGRGLQLLFYSVGIGQISSEVPQNLSASRPQDRQFILSSKKLLLSDSGFYLCAWSSDRGNTGELFFGEGSRLTVL.